Listed here are 4 T cell receptor beta chains from one sample, sequenced in a study of OX40 agonist ivuxolimab in advanced cancers. Sequencing used immunoSEQ multiplex PCR; TCRdb keeps in-frame clones, though not all of them. The table includes tens of thousands of clones, 85% to 95% detected once. The sequenced sample was CD4+ or CD8+ T cells sorted from blood, obtained in a trial of the OX40 agonist ivuxolimab. These receptors were collected from an adult with an advanced solid tumor such as melanoma, head and neck, liver or kidney cancer.

About this clone itself: This likely traces to a read error, being one base from a far larger clone. Other nucleotide sequences in the sample specify the same CDR3. This rearrangement joins TRBV5-1 to TRBJ1-1; no clear D. This CDR3 has 14 residues. The V end was cut by 0 bases, the J end by 0 bases, with 6 bases between. Germline lookup yields CDR1 SGHRS and CDR2 YFSETQ. The CDR3 spells CASSLGGMNTEAFF. As DNA, the CDR3 is TGCGCCAGCAGCTTGGGAGGGATGAACACTGAAGCTTTCTTT.

The V call is TRBV10-3, the J call TRBJ2-7; 7 nucleotides align to TRBD2. Germline trimming cut 4 bases from V and 0 bases from J; bases unmatched to any gene: 0. Germline assignment: CDR1 ENHRY and CDR2 SYGVKD. The CDR3 is 13 amino acids. The CDR3 here is CAISGTSSYEQYF. The CDR3 DNA reads as TGTGCCATCAGTGGGACTAGCTCCTACGAGCAGTACTTC.

V is TRBV5-5 and J is TRBJ1-1; D is uncertain. The V and J ends lost 4 bases and 0 bases respectively, with 7 bases between them. Germline V lookup: CDR1 SGHKS, CDR2 YYEKEE (reference sequence). This CDR3 has 13 residues. For the CDR3, the DNA is TGTGCCAGCAGCCTCGGGGTGAACACTGAAGCTTTCTTT. Translated: CASSLGVNTEAFF.

CDR3 in DNA: TGCGCCAGCAGCTTGATAGGGGGTGCCTACGAGCAGTACTTC. As protein: CASSLIGGAYEQYF. This chain connects TRBV5-1 to TRBJ2-7, with D possibly matching TRBD1 (6 bases). Trimming left V 1 base short and J 2 bases short, with 10 bases between. Germline V gene lookup returns CDR1 SGHRS and CDR2 YFSETQ. The CDR3 spans 14 residues.